This T cell receptor (beta chain) derives from a study of T-cell reconstitution after alpha-beta-depleted transplantation in children. Study findings and constraints: After one year, T-cell counts and TCRbeta diversity mostly came from new T cells. In patients about two months after transplant, alpha-beta T cells reportedly arose from several hundred expanded graft clones.

During its preparation, the TCRbeta library received unique molecular identifiers. TCRdb used MiXCR to reprocess the PCR reads, holding one entry per CDR3 protein. The data hold 100,000 or so distinct CDR3 sequences, with 7% to 8% observed a single time. This CDR3 is 13 amino acids long. Germline assignment: CDR1 SQVTM and CDR2 ANQGSEA. Trimming took 1 base from V and 3 from J, leaving 9 bases between them. The sample holds many counts of this clonotype. Its antigen remains unknown. The gene calls are TRBV29-1 and TRBJ1-1, with D unresolved. This clonotype originated in a boy younger than 10 with acute lymphoblastic leukemia, due to receive a stem cell transplant. The source material was PBMCs, sampled before TCRalphabeta/CD19-depleted stem cell transplant. This CDR3 is CSVEARRDTEAFF. As DNA, the CDR3 is TGCAGCGTTGAAGCACGACGGGACACTGAAGCTTTCTTT. Filled out from reference TRBV29-1 and TRBJ1-1, the complete variable domain reads SAVISQKPSRDICQRGTSLTIQCQVDSQVTMMFWYRQQPGQSLTLIATANQGSEATYESGFVIDKFPISRPNLTFSTLTVSNMSPEDSSIYLCSVEARRDTEAFFGQGTRLTVV.